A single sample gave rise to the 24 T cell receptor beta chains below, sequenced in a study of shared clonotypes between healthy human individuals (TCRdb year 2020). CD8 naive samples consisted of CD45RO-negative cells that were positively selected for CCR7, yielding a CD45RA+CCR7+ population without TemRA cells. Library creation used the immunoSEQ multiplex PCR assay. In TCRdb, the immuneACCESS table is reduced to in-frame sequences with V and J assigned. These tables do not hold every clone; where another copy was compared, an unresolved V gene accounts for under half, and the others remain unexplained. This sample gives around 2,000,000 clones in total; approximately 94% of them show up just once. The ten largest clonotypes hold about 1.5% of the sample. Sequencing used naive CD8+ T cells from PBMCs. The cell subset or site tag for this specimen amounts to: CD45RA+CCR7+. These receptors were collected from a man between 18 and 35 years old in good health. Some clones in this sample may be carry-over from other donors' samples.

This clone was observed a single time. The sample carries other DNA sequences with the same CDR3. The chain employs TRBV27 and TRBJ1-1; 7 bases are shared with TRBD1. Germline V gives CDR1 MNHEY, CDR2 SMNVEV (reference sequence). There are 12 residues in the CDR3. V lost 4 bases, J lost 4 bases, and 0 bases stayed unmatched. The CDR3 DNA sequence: TGTGCCAGCAGTTCAGGGGGCACTGAAGCTTTCTTT. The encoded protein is CASSSGGTEAFF.

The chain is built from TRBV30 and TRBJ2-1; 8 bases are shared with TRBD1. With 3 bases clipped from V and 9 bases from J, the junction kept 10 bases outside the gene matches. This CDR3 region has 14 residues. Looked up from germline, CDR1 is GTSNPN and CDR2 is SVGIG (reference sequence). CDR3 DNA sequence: TGTGCCTGGAGCCTCGGACAGGGATATACTGAGCAGTTCTTC. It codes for CAWSLGQGYTEQFF.

CDR3 residues: CASSPIRPGLYEKLFF. CDR3 bases: TGTGCCAGCAGCCCAATCCGCCCAGGACTCTATGAAAAACTGTTTTTT. V is TRBV7-8 and J is TRBJ1-4; D is unresolved. The CDR3 consists of 16 residues. V dropped 5 bases and J dropped 6 bases, with 19 bases sitting between them. Per germline, CDR1 SGHVS and CDR2 FQNEAQ.

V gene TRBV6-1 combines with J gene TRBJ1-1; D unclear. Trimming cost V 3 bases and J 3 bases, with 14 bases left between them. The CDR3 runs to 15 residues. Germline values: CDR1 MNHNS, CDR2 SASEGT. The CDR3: CASSDRLRVDTEAFF. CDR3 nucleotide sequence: TGTGCCAGCAGTGATCGCCTTCGGGTCGACACTGAAGCTTTCTTT.

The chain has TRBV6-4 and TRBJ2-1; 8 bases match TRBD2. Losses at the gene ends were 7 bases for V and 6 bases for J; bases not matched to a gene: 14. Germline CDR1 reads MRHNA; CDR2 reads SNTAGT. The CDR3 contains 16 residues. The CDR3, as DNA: TGTGCCAGCACCGAACGTCCTGGACTAGCAGGCAATGAGCAGTTCTTC. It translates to CASTERPGLAGNEQFF.

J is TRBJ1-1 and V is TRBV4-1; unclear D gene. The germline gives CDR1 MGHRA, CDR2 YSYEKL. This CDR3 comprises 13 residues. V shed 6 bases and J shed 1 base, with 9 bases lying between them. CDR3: CASSRVTNTEAFF. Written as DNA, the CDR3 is TGCGCCAGCAGTCGCGTTACGAACACTGAAGCTTTCTTT.

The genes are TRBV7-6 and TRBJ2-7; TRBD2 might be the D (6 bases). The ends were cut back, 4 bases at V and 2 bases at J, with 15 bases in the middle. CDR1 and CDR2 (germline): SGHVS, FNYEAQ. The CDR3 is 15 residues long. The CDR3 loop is CASSSTGTGAYEQYF. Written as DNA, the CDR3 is TGTGCCAGCAGCTCCACCGGGACTGGAGCCTACGAGCAGTACTTC.

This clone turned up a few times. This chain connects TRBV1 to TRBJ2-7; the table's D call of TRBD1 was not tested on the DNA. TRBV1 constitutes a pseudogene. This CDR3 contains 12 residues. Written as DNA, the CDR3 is TGCACCAGCAGCCGGGCTTGTCACGAGCAGTACTTC. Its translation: CTSSRACHEQYF.

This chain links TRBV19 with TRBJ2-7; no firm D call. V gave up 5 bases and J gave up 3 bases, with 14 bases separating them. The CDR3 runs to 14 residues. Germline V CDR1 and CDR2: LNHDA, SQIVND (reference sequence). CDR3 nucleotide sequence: TGTGCCAGTAGTCCCGGGTTGGTTTTCTACGAGCAGTACTTC. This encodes CASSPGLVFYEQYF. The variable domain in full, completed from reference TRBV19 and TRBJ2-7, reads DGGITQSPKYLFRKEGQNVTLSCEQNLNHDAMYWYRQDPGQGLRLIYYSQIVNDFQKGDIAEGYSVSREKKESFPLTVTSAQKNPTAFYLCASSPGLVFYEQYFGPGTRLTVT.

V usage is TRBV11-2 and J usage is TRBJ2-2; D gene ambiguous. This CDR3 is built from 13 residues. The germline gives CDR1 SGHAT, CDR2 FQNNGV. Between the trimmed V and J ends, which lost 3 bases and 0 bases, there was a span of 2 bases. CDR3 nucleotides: TGTGCCAGCAGCTTGACGAACACCGGGGAGCTGTTTTTT. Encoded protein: CASSLTNTGELFF.

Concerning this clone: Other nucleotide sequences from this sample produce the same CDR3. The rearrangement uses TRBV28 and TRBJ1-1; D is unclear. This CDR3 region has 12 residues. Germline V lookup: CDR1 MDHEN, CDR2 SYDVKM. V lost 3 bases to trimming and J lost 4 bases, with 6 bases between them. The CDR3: CASSFRSTEAFF. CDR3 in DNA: TGTGCCAGCAGTTTTAGGAGCACTGAAGCTTTCTTT.

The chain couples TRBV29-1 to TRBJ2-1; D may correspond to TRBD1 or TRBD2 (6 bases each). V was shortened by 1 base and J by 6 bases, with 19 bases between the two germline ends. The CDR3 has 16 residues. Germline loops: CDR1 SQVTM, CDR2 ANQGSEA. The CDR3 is CSVEGAHGGRINEQFF. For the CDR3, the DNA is TGCAGCGTTGAAGGGGCCCATGGGGGGCGAATCAATGAGCAGTTCTTC.

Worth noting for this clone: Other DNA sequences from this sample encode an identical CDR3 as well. The DNA for the CDR3 is TGTGCCAGCAGCGTAGGCAGGGGTTCTGGAAACACCATATATTTT. Its translation is CASSVGRGSGNTIYF. The chain carries TRBV9 and TRBJ1-3, with D possibly matching TRBD1 (6 bases). This CDR3 has 15 residues. V lost 0 bases, J lost 1 base, and 8 bases lay in between. Germline CDR1 SGDLS, CDR2 YYNGEE.

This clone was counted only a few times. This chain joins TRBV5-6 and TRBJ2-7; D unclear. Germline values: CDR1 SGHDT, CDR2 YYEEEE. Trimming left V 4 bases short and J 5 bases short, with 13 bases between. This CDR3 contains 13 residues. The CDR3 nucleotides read TGTGCCAGCAGCGAAGGAGCGTGGCACGAGCAGTACTTC. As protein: CASSEGAWHEQYF.

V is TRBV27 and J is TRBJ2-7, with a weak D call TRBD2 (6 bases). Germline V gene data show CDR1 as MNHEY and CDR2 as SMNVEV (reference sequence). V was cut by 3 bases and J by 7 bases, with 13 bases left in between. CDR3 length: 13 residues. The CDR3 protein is CASSLRATREQYF. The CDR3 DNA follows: TGTGCCAGCAGTTTGCGGGCGACTAGGGAGCAGTACTTC.

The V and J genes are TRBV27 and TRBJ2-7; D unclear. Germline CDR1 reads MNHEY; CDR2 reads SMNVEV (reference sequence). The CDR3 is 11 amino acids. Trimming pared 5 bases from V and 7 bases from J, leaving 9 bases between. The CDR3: CASSPSREQYF. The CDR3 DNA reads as TGTGCCAGCAGTCCGTCTAGGGAGCAGTACTTC.

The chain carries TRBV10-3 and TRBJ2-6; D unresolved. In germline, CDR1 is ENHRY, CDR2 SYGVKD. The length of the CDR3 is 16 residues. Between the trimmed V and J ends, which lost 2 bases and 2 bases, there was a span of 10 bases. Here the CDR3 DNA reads TGTGCCATCAGTGAGGTAGGGATAACTGGGGCCAACGTCCTGACTTTC. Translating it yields CAISEVGITGANVLTF.

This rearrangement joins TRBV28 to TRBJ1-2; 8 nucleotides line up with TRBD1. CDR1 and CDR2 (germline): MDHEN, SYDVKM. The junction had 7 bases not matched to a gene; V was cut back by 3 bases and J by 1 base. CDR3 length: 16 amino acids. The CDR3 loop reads CASSLFRGPNNYGYTF. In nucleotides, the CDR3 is TGTGCCAGCAGTTTGTTCAGGGGGCCTAATAACTATGGCTACACCTTC.

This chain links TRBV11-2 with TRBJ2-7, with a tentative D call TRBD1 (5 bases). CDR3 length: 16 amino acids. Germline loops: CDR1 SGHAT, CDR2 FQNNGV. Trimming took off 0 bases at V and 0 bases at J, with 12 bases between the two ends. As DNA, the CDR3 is TGTGCCAGCAGCTTAGAGGGCAGGGTCTTCTCCTACGAGCAGTACTTC. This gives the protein CASSLEGRVFSYEQYF.

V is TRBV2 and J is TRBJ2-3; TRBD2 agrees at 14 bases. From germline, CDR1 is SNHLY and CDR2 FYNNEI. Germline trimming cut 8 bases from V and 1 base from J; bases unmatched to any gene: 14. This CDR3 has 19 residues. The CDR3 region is CASQTNPTSGRGGTDTQYF. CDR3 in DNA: TGTGCCAGCCAGACAAACCCGACTAGCGGGAGGGGTGGCACAGATACGCAGTATTTT.

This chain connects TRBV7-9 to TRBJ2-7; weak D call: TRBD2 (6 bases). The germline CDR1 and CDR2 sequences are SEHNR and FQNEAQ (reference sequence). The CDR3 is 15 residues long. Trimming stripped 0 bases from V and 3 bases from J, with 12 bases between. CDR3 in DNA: TGTGCCAGCAGCTTAGCTGGGGGGAATTTCTACGAGCAGTACTTC. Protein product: CASSLAGGNFYEQYF.

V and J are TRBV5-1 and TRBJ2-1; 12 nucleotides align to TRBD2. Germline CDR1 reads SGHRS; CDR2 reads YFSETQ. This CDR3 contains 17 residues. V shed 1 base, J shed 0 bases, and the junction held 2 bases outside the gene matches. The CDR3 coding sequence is TGCGCCAGCAGCTTGAAGACTAGCGGGAGCTCCTACAATGAGCAGTTCTTC. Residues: CASSLKTSGSSYNEQFF. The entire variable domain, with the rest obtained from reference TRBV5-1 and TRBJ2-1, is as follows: KAGVTQTPRYLIKTRGQQVTLSCSPISGHRSVSWYQQTPGQGLQFLFEYFSETQRNKGNFPGRFSGRQFSNSRSEMNVSTLELGDSALYLCASSLKTSGSSYNEQFFGPGTRLTVL.

The CDR3 DNA sequence: TGTGCCAGCAGCTTAGGTCGGCGGGAGTACTGGGAGACCCAGTACTTC. It codes for CASSLGRREYWETQYF. The chain recombines TRBV11-2 with TRBJ2-5; 7 bases are a match to TRBD2. The J segment lost 5 bases and the V segment lost 1 base, leaving 10 bases of the junction unmatched. Germline lookup yields CDR1 SGHAT and CDR2 FQNNGV. This CDR3 is built from 16 residues.

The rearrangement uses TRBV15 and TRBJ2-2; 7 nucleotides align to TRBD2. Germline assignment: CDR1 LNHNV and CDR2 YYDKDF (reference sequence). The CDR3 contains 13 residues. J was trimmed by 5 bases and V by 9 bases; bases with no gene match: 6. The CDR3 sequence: CATGGGLTGELFF. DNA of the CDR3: TGTGCCACGGGGGGAGGGCTGACCGGGGAGCTGTTTTTT. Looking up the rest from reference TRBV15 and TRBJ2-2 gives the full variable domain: DAMVIQNPRYQVTQFGKPVTLSCSQTLNHNVMYWYQQKSSQAPKLLFHYYDKDFNNEADTPDNFQSRRPNTSFCFLDIRSPGLGDTAMYLCATGGGLTGELFFGEGSRLTVL.